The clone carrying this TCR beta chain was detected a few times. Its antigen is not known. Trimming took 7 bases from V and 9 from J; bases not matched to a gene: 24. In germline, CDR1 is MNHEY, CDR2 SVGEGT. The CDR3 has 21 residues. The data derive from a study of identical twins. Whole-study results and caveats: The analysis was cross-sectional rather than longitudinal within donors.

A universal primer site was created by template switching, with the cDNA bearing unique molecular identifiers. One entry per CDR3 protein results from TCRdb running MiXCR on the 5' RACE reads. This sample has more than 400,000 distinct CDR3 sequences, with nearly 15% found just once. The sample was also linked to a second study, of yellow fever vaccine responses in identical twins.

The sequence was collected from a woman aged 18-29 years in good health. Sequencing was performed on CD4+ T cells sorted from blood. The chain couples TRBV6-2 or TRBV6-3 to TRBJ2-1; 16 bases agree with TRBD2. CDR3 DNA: TGTGCCAGCATCCAAAGGGCGAAGGGACTAGCGGGGGGGCCGTTGTGGGCTGAGCAGTTCTTC. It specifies CASIQRAKGLAGGPLWAEQFF.